This T cell receptor (beta chain) came from a study of long-term antiretroviral therapy in people with HIV. Study background: Sampling started about a decade before the 2015 immediate-ART recommendation. Study results and limitations: HIV repertoires covered narrower CDR3 length ranges than controls did. Diversity measured after ART increased yet remained under transplant donor controls.

Concerning this clone: Its antigen remains unknown.

The immunoSEQ assay was v3.0, run at survey level. Method: immunoSEQ multiplex PCR; TCRdb's copy keeps in-frame clones and lacks some. The sample consists of some 45,000 clones, about nine tenths of them appearing once. CDR3 length equals 15 residues. The germline V gene encodes CDR1 MNHNS and CDR2 SASEGT. With 5 bases clipped from V and 4 bases from J, the junction kept 5 bases outside the gene matches. The source was unsorted PBMCs, collected 0.1 years before starting antiretroviral therapy. The gene calls are TRBV6-1 and TRBJ2-1, with 10 bases that match TRBD1. The origin of this receptor is a woman aged 45 to 65 with HIV. This CDR3 reads CASSSGQGGYNEQFF. CDR3 nucleotide sequence: TGTGCCAGCAGTAGCGGACAGGGGGGATACAATGAGCAGTTCTTC.